These 3 T cell receptor beta chains were all obtained from the same sample, sequenced in a study of cytomegalovirus exposure and HLA in healthy donors. Use of 60 Vbeta and 13 Jbeta primers characterized the PCR. Measured with immunoSEQ multiplex PCR; TCRdb has only the in-frame clones, and not every one. The sample yields some 97,000 clones, more than 60% seen once. Sequencing was done on a sample of PBMCs. The receptors derive from a woman under 30 in good health and CMV-seropositive.

This clone was found once. The V gene is TRBV5-8, the J gene TRBJ1-5; TRBD1 matches at 7 bases. This CDR3 region has 15 residues. Looked up from germline, CDR1 is SGHTS and CDR2 is YDEGEE. With V trimmed by 1 base and J by 5 bases, 6 bases remained unmatched. The DNA of the CDR3 is TGTGCCAGCAGCTTGTTGGGGACAGCCCATCAGCCCCAGCATTTT. It encodes CASSLLGTAHQPQHF. Full variable domain (outside the CDR3, taken from reference TRBV5-8 and TRBJ1-5): EAGVTQSPTHLIKTRGQQATLRCSPISGHTSVYWYQQALGLGLQFLLWYDEGEERNRGNFPPRFSGRQFPNYSSELNVNALELEDSALYLCASSLLGTAHQPQHFGDGTRLSIL.

The chain carries TRBV5-1 and TRBJ2-1; 8 nucleotides agree with TRBD2. Per the germline V gene, CDR1 is SGHRS and CDR2 is YFSETQ. Germline trimming cut 1 base from V and 9 bases from J; bases unmatched to any gene: 3. This CDR3 has 13 amino acids. The CDR3 is CASSLSGRGEQFF. DNA of the CDR3: TGCGCCAGCAGCTTGTCCGGGAGGGGTGAGCAGTTCTTC.

This chain uses TRBV19 with TRBJ1-3, with a possible D match to TRBD1 (5 bases). CDR1 is LNHDA, CDR2 SQIVND, per germline (reference sequence). Trimming removed 5 bases at V and 4 bases at J, with 9 bases between. This CDR3 is built from 13 residues. The CDR3 loop is CASSSHRGNTIYF. In DNA form, the CDR3 reads TGTGCCAGTAGTTCGCACAGGGGAAACACCATATATTTT.